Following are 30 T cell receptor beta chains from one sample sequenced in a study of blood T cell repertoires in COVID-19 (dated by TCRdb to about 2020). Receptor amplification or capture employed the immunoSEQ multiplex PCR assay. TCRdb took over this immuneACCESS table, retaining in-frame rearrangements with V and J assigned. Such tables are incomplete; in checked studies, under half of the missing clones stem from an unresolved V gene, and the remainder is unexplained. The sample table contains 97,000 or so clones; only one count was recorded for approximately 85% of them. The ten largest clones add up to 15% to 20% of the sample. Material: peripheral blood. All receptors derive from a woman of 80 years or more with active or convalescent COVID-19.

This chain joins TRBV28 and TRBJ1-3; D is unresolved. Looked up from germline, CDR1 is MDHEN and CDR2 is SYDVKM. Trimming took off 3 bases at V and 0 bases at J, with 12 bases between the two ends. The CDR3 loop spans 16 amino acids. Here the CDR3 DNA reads TGTGCCAGCAGTTTCGGCAGGCTGGCCTCTGGAAACACCATATATTTT. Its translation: CASSFGRLASGNTIYF.

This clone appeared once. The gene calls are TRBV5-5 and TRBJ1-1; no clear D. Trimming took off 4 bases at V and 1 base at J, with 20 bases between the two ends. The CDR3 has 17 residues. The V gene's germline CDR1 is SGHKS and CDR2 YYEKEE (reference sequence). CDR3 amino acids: CASSPRYGRTENTEAFF. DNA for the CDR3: TGTGCCAGCAGCCCAAGATACGGACGGACTGAGAACACTGAAGCTTTCTTT.

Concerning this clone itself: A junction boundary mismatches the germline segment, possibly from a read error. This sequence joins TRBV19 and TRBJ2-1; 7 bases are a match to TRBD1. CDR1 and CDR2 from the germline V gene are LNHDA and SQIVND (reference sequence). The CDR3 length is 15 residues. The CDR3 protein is CASRIGQGVTNEQFF. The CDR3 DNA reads TGTGCCAGTAGGATAGGGCAGGGGGTGACGAATGAGCAGTTCTTC.

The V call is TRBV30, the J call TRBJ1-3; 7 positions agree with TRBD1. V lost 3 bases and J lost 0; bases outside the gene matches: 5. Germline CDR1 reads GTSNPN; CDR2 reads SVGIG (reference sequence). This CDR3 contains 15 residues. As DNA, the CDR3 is TGTGCCTGGAGCCGGGACAGCGGCTCTGGAAACACCATATATTTT. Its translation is CAWSRDSGSGNTIYF.

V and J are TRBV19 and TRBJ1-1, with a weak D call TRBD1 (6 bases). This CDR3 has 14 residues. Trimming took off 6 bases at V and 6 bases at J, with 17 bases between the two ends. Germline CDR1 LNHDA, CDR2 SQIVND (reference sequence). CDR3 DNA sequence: TGTGCCAGTAGGGAAACACAGGGTCGCGCTGAAGCTTTCTTT. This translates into CASRETQGRAEAFF.

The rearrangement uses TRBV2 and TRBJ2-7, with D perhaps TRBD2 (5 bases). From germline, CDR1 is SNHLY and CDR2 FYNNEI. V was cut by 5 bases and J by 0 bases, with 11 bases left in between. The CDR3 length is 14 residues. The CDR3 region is CASSRGPPSYEQYF. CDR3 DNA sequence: TGTGCCAGCAGTCGGGGTCCCCCCTCCTACGAGCAGTACTTC.

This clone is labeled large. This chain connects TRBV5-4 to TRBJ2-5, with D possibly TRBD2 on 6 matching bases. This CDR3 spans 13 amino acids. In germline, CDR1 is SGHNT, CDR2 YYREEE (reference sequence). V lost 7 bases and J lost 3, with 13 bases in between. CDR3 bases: TGTGCCAGCTGGGGGGACCCTGAAGAGACCCAGTACTTC. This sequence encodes CASWGDPEETQYF.

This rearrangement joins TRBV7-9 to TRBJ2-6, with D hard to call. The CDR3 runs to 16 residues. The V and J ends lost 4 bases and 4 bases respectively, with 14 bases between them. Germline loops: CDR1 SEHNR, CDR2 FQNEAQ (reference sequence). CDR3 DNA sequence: TGTGCCAGCAGCTCTGCGAACCTAATGGGGGCCAACGTCCTGACTTTC. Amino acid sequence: CASSSANLMGANVLTF. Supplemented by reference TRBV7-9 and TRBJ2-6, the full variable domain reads DTGVSQNPRHKITKRGQNVTFRCDPISEHNRLYWYRQTLGQGPEFLTYFQNEAQLEKSRLLSDRFSAERPKGSFSTLEIQRTEQGDSAMYLCASSSANLMGANVLTFGAGSRLTVL.

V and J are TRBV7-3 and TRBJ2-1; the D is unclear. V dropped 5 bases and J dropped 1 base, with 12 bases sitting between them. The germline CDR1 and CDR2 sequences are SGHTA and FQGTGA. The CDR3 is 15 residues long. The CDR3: CASSPLPRSYNEQFF. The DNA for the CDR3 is TGTGCCAGCAGCCCGCTTCCTAGGTCCTACAATGAGCAGTTCTTC.

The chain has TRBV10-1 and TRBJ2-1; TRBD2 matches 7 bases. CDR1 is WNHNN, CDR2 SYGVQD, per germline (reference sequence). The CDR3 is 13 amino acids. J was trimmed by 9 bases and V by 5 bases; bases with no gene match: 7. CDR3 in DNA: TGCGCCAGCAGTATTACTAGCGATGGTGAGCAGTTCTTC. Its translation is CASSITSDGEQFF.

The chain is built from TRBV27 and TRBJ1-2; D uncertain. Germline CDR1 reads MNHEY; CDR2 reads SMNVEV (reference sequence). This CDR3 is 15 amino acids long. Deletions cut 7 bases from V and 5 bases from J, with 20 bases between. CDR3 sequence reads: CASTAASGAFYGYTF. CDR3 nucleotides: TGTGCCAGCACGGCCGCTTCAGGCGCCTTTTATGGCTACACCTTC.

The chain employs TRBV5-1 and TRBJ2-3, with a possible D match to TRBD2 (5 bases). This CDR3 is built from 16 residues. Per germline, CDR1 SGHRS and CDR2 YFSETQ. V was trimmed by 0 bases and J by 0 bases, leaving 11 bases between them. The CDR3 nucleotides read TGCGCCAGCAGCTTGGGACTACAATCTAGCACAGATACGCAGTATTTT. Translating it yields CASSLGLQSSTDTQYF.

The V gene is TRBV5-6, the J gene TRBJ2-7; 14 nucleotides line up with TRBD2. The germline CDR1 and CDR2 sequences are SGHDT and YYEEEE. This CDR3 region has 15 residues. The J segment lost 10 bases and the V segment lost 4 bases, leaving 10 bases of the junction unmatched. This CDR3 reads CASSLATSGRARQYF. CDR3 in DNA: TGTGCCAGCAGCCTGGCGACTAGCGGGAGGGCCCGACAGTACTTC.

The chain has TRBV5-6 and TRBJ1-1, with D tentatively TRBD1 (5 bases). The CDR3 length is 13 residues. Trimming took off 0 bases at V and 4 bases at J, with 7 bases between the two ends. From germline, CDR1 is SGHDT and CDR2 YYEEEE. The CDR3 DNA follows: TGTGCCAGCAGCTTGGGGGGCCTCACTGAAGCTTTCTTT. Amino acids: CASSLGGLTEAFF.

The CDR3 nucleotides read TGTGCCAGCAGCCAAGATCCCGTGGCAGGGTGGGATACGCAGTATTTT. It translates to CASSQDPVAGWDTQYF. V usage is TRBV3-1 (or the pseudogene TRBV3-2) and J usage is TRBJ2-3, with D tentatively TRBD1 (5 bases). Looked up from germline, CDR1 is LGHDT and CDR2 is YNNKEL (reference sequence). Between the trimmed V and J ends, which lost 0 bases and 6 bases, there was a span of 16 bases. The CDR3 is 16 amino acids.

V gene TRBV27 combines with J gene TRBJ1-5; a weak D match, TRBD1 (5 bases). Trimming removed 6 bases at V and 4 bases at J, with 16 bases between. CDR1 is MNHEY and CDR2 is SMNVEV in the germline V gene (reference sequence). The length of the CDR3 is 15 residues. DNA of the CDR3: TGTGCCAGCAGAGGCCGGGCCGGGGGGAATCAGCCCCAGCATTTT. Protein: CASRGRAGGNQPQHF.

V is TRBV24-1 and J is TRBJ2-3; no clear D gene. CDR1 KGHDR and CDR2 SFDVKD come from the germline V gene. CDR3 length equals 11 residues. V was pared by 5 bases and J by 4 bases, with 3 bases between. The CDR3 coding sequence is TGTGCCACCAGTGCATCAGATACGCAGTATTTT. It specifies CATSASDTQYF.

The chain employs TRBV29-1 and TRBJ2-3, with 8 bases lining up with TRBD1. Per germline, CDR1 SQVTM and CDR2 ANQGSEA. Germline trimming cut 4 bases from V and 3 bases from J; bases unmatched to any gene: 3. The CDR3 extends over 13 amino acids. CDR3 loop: CSVGQGLTDTQYF. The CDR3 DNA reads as TGCAGCGTTGGACAGGGGCTGACAGATACGCAGTATTTT.

DNA of the CDR3: TGTGCCAGCAGCAGACCACAGGCCCCCCAAGAGACCCAGTACTTC. Its translation: CASSRPQAPQETQYF. The V gene is TRBV21-1, the J gene TRBJ2-5; the DNA was not used to check the table's D call, TRBD1. TRBV21-1 counts as a pseudogene. CDR3 length: 15 amino acids.

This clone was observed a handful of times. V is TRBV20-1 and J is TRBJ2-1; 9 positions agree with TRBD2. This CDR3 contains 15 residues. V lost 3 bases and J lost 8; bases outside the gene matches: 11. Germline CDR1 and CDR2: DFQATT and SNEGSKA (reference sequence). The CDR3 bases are TGCAGTGCTAGTGGGTACCTAGCGGGATCGGATGAGCAGTTCTTC. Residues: CSASGYLAGSDEQFF.

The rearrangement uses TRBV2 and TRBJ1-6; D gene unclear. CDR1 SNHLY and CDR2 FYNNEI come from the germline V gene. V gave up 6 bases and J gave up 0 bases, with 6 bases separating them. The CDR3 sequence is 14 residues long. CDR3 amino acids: CASRESSYNSPLHF. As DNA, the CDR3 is TGTGCCAGCAGGGAGAGCTCCTATAATTCACCCCTCCACTTT.

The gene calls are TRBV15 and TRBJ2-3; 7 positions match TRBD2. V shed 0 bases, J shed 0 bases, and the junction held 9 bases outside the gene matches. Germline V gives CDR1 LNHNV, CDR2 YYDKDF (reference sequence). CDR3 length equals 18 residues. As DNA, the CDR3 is TGTGCCACCAGCAGAGATATCCAGGGAGGGCGTAGCACAGATACGCAGTATTTT. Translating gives CATSRDIQGGRSTDTQYF.

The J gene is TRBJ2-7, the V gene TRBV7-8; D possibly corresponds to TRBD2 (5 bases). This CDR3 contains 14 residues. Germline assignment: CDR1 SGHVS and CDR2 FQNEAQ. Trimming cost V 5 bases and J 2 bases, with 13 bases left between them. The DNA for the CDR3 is TGTGCCAGCAGCCCCTCAGCGGTTACCTACGAGCAGTACTTC. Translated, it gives CASSPSAVTYEQYF. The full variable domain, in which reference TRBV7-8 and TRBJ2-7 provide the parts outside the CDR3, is GAGVSQSPRYKVAKRGQDVALRCDPISGHVSLFWYQQALGQGPEFLTYFQNEAQLDKSGLPSDRFFAERPEGSVSTLKIQRTQQEDSAVYLCASSPSAVTYEQYFGPGTRLTVT.

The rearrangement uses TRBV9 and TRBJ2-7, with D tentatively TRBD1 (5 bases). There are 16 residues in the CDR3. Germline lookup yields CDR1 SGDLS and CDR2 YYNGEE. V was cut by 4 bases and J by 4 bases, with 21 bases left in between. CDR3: CASSSTPKGHRYEQYF. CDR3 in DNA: TGTGCCAGCAGCTCCACTCCTAAAGGACACCGGTACGAGCAGTACTTC. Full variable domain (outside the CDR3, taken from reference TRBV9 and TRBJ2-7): DSGVTQTPKHLITATGQRVTLRCSPRSGDLSVYWYQQSLDQGLQFLIQYYNGEERAKGNILERFSAQQFPDLHSELNLSSLELGDSALYFCASSSTPKGHRYEQYFGPGTRLTVT.

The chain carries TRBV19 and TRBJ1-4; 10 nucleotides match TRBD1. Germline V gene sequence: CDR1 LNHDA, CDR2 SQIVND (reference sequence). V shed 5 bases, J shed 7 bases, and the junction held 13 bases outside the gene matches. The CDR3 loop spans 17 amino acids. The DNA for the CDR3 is TGTGCCAGTAGTCGATCAACTGCCGGGACAGGGGCTGAAAAACTGTTTTTT. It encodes CASSRSTAGTGAEKLFF.

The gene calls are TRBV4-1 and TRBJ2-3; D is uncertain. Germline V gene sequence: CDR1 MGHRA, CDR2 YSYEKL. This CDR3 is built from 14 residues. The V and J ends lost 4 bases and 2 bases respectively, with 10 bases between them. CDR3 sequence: CASSRQSPTDTQYF. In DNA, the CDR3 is TGCGCCAGCAGCCGACAATCCCCCACAGATACGCAGTATTTT.

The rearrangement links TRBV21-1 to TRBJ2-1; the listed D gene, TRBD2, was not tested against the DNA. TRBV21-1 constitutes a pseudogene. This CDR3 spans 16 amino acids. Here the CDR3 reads CASTGTGLAGDNEQFF. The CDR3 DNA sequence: TGTGCCAGCACTGGGACGGGACTAGCGGGAGACAATGAGCAGTTCTTC.

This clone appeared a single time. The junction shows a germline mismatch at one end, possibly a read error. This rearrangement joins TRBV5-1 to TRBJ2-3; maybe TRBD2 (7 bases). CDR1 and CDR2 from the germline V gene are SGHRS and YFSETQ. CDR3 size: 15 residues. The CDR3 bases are TGTGCCAGCACCATAGGGGGGGCGGGAACAGATACGCAGTATTTT. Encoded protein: CASTIGGAGTDTQYF.

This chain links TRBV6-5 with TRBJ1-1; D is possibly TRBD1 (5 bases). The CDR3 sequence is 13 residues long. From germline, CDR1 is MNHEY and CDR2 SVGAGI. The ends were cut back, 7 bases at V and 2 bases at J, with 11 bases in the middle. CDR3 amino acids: CASIGDFNTEAFF. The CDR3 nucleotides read TGTGCCAGCATTGGGGACTTCAACACTGAAGCTTTCTTT.

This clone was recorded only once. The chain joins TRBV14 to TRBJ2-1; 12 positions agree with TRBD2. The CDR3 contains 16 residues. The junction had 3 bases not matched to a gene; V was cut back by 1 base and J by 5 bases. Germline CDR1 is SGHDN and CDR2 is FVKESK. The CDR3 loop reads CASSQGTSGINNEQFF. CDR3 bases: TGTGCCAGCAGCCAAGGGACTAGCGGGATAAACAATGAGCAGTTCTTC.